One sample yielded the 13 T cell receptor beta chains listed below, sequenced in a study of blood T cell repertoires in COVID-19. Data came from immunoSEQ multiplex PCR; TCRdb stores just in-frame clones and leaves some out. The sample carries about 300,000 clones, about 84% recorded once. Sequencing was performed on peripheral blood. All receptors derive from a woman in her 50s with acute or convalescent COVID-19.

The chain recombines TRBV5-4 with TRBJ1-2; 7 bases map to TRBD1. Germline V gene sequence: CDR1 SGHNT, CDR2 YYREEE (reference sequence). After removal of 1 base from V and 4 bases from J, the junction contained 10 bases not matched to a gene. This CDR3 comprises 16 residues. Written as DNA, the CDR3 is TGTGCCAGCAGCTTGTCGGTTTTGGGACAGCTCTATGGCTACACCTTC. It is translated as CASSLSVLGQLYGYTF.

This clone was counted at least ten times. Here the CDR3 DNA reads TGTGCCAGTAGTATCTCAGGGGGCAACCACTATGGCTACACCTTC. Its protein product is CASSISGGNHYGYTF. This rearrangement joins TRBV19 to TRBJ1-2; 8 bases line up with TRBD1. Germline V gene sequence: CDR1 LNHDA, CDR2 SQIVND (reference sequence). This CDR3 has 15 residues. The trim removed 3 bases at V and 3 bases at J, leaving 6 bases unmatched. The full variable domain, rest sourced from reference TRBV19 and TRBJ1-2, is DGGITQSPKYLFRKEGQNVTLSCEQNLNHDAMYWYRQDPGQGLRLIYYSQIVNDFQKGDIAEGYSVSREKKESFPLTVTSAQKNPTAFYLCASSISGGNHYGYTFGSGTRLTVV.

The CDR3 DNA reads as TGTGCCAGCAGCTCTGGGACAGGGGAGTACGAGCAGTACTTC. This gives the protein CASSSGTGEYEQYF. The chain is built from TRBV9 and TRBJ2-7; the match to TRBD1 covers 10 bases. CDR1 and CDR2 from the germline V gene are SGDLS and YYNGEE. Trimming took 4 bases from V and 4 from J; bases not matched to a gene: 5. The CDR3 length is 14 residues.

V usage is TRBV7-2 and J usage is TRBJ2-6; 8 nucleotides line up with TRBD1. The germline gives CDR1 SGHTA, CDR2 FQGNSA. This CDR3 has 16 amino acids. Germline trimming cut 5 bases from V and 2 bases from J; bases unmatched to any gene: 5. CDR3 sequence reads: CASSVTTGAGANVLTF. The CDR3 region has the DNA TGTGCCAGCAGCGTAACGACAGGGGCTGGGGCCAACGTCCTGACTTTC.

The V call is TRBV12-3 or TRBV12-4, the J call TRBJ1-1; D might be TRBD1 (5 bases). Trimming shortened V by 4 bases and J by 0 bases, and 6 bases separated the two germline ends. The CDR3 has 13 amino acids. CDR3 DNA: TGTGCCAGCAGTTCGACAGTGAACACTGAAGCTTTCTTT. Translation: CASSSTVNTEAFF.

In DNA, the CDR3 is TGTGCCAGCAGTGTTGGCCATGGCTACACCTTC. This encodes CASSVGHGYTF. The chain employs TRBV12-3 or TRBV12-4 and TRBJ1-2; D is ambiguous. The CDR3 is 11 residues long. Trimming took 5 bases from V and 6 from J, leaving 7 bases between them.

The chain has TRBV28 and TRBJ2-6; a weak D match, TRBD1 (6 bases). V was cut by 10 bases and J by 0 bases, with 16 bases left in between. The germline CDR1 and CDR2 sequences are MDHEN and SYDVKM. The CDR3 consists of 16 residues. Written as DNA, the CDR3 is TGTGCCACCAACCTACAGGGTAGCTCTGGGGCCAACGTCCTGACTTTC. Its translation is CATNLQGSSGANVLTF.

The V call is TRBV7-2, the J call TRBJ2-7; 10 positions match TRBD1. The junction had 7 bases not matched to a gene; V was cut back by 7 bases and J by 4 bases. The germline V gene encodes CDR1 SGHTA and CDR2 FQGNSA. CDR3 length: 14 amino acids. The CDR3 DNA reads TGTGCCAGCAAAGGGACAGGGGAAGCTTACGAGCAGTACTTC. This encodes CASKGTGEAYEQYF. The complete variable domain, with remaining parts taken from reference TRBV7-2 and TRBJ2-7, reads GAGVSQSPSNKVTEKGKDVELRCDPISGHTALYWYRQSLGQGLEFLIYFQGNSAPDKSGLPSDRFSAERTGGSVSTLTIQRTQQEDSAVYLCASKGTGEAYEQYFGPGTRLTVT.

V and J are TRBV24-1 and TRBJ2-1, with 11 bases aligning to TRBD1. After removal of 10 bases from V and 3 bases from J, the junction contained 7 bases not matched to a gene. Germline CDR1 is KGHDR and CDR2 is SFDVKD. The CDR3 totals 15 residues. The CDR3 sequence is CATSGTGGNYNEQFF. The CDR3 nucleotides read TGTGCCACTAGCGGGACAGGGGGAAACTACAATGAGCAGTTCTTC.

This chain connects TRBV2 to TRBJ2-1; 10 positions agree with TRBD1. The CDR3 runs 14 residues. V was clipped by 7 bases and J by 7 bases; unmatched bases: 7. Germline CDR1 and CDR2: SNHLY and FYNNEI. CDR3 in amino acids: CASKGQGFGNEQFF. Here the CDR3 DNA reads TGTGCCAGCAAGGGACAGGGGTTTGGAAATGAGCAGTTCTTC.

Of note for this clone: Other DNA sequences within the sample encode an identical CDR3. In DNA, the CDR3 is TGTGCCAGCAGCCCACGGACAGGGTCGGAGACCCAGTACTTC. Protein product: CASSPRTGSETQYF. The V call is TRBV11-3, the J call TRBJ2-5; TRBD1 aligns across 8 bases. Germline trimming cut 5 bases from V and 5 bases from J; bases unmatched to any gene: 7. Germline V gene data show CDR1 as SGHNT and CDR2 as YENEEA. CDR3 length: 14 residues.

This rearrangement joins TRBV28 to TRBJ2-5; tentatively, D is TRBD1 (6 bases). CDR1 MDHEN and CDR2 SYDVKM come from the germline V gene. The CDR3 is 14 amino acids. V lost 0 bases and J 5 bases, leaving 10 bases between the germline ends. CDR3 residues: CASSLWSRGETQYF. CDR3 DNA sequence: TGTGCCAGCAGTTTATGGTCCAGGGGTGAGACCCAGTACTTC.

This chain connects TRBV5-1 to TRBJ1-6, with D hard to call. The length of the CDR3 is 13 residues. Per the germline V gene, CDR1 is SGHRS and CDR2 is YFSETQ. V was cut by 4 bases and J by 7 bases, with 9 bases left in between. The CDR3 nucleotides read TGCGCCAGCAGCCTAACAGTGAATTCACCCCTCCACTTT. Its protein product is CASSLTVNSPLHF.